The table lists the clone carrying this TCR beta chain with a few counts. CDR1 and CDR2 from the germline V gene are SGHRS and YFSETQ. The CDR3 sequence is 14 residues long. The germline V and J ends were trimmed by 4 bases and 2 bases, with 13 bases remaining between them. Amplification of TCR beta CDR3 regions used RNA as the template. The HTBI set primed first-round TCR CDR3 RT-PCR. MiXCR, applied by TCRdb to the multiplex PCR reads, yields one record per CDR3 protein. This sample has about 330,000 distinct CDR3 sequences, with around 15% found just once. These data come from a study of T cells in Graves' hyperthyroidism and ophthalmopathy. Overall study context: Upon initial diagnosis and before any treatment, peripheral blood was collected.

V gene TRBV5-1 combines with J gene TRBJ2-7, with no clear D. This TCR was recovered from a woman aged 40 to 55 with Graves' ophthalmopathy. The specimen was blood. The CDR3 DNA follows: TGCGCCAGCAGCCCGAACTTTGGGGCCTACGAGCAGTACTTC. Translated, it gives CASSPNFGAYEQYF.